One sample yielded the 9 T cell receptor beta chains listed below, sequenced in a study of identical twins. Each CDR3 protein is one row after TCRdb ran MiXCR on the 5' RACE reads. This sample has 750,000 to 950,000 distinct CDR3 sequences, with 9% to 15% found just once. These data were also reused for a study on yellow fever vaccine responses in identical twins.

The sequenced sample was PBMCs. The source of these receptors is a woman younger than 35 in good health.

CDR3 sequence: CASSLGGGLAGAREQYF. CDR3 nucleotide sequence: TGTGCCAGCAGCTTAGGTGGGGGACTAGCGGGAGCTCGAGAGCAGTACTTC. The chain recombines TRBV7-2 with TRBJ2-7; 14 bases line up with TRBD2. Losses at the gene ends were 1 base for V and 7 bases for J; bases not matched to a gene: 9. From germline, CDR1 is SGHTA and CDR2 FQGNSA. CDR3 length: 17 residues.

This clonotype has at least ten counts. This sequence joins TRBV12-3 or TRBV12-4 and TRBJ1-1; no definite D call. The CDR3 has 13 amino acids. V lost 7 bases to trimming and J lost 2 bases, with 11 bases between them. The CDR3 protein is CASTSGLNTEAFF. Written as DNA, the CDR3 is TGTGCCAGCACCTCCGGCCTAAACACTGAAGCTTTCTTT.

There are many counts of this clonotype. The chain recombines TRBV5-1 with TRBJ2-7; TRBD1 matches 8 bases. After removal of 0 bases from V and 5 bases from J, the junction contained 4 bases not matched to a gene. This CDR3 is built from 14 residues. CDR1 is SGHRS, CDR2 YFSETQ, per germline. The CDR3 sequence: CASSLEQGAHEQYF. In DNA form, the CDR3 reads TGCGCCAGCAGCTTGGAGCAGGGGGCCCACGAGCAGTACTTC.

This clonotype was seen ten or more times. The CDR3 DNA follows: TGTGCCAGCAGCCAAGATTCGGGGAGAACTGGAAACACCATATATTTT. Amino acid sequence: CASSQDSGRTGNTIYF. The V call is TRBV14, the J call TRBJ1-3; D remains unclear. The germline V gene encodes CDR1 SGHDN and CDR2 FVKESK. There are 16 residues in the CDR3. Trimming took off 0 bases at V and 2 bases at J, with 11 bases between the two ends.

The chain combines TRBV20-1 with TRBJ2-7, with 14 bases aligning to TRBD2. Germline V gives CDR1 DFQATT, CDR2 SNEGSKA (reference sequence). This CDR3 is built from 13 residues. The J segment lost 6 bases and the V segment lost 3 bases, leaving 1 base of the junction unmatched. The CDR3 DNA is TGCAGTGCTAGCGGGACTAGCGGGAGCGAGCAGTACTTC. Residues: CSASGTSGSEQYF.

This clonotype was counted a few times. This chain joins TRBV5-1 and TRBJ1-1; no definite D call. CDR3 length equals 14 residues. V lost 4 bases and J lost 2, with 12 bases in between. From germline, CDR1 is SGHRS and CDR2 YFSETQ. The CDR3: CASSLWQTNTEAFF. CDR3 nucleotide sequence: TGCGCCAGCAGCCTGTGGCAGACAAACACTGAAGCTTTCTTT.

The rearrangement uses TRBV28 and TRBJ2-3; no definite D call. In germline, CDR1 is MDHEN, CDR2 SYDVKM. V was shortened by 3 bases and J by 6 bases, with 16 bases between the two germline ends. The CDR3 length is 15 residues. The CDR3 bases are TGTGCCAGCAGTTTCAAGGTATTGGGTGGCGATACGCAGTATTTT. It yields the protein CASSFKVLGGDTQYF.

The V call is TRBV9, the J call TRBJ1-1; D perhaps matches TRBD1 (6 bases). The CDR3 length is 16 residues. The V and J ends lost 4 bases and 0 bases respectively, with 16 bases between them. Germline CDR1 is SGDLS and CDR2 is YYNGEE. CDR3 loop: CASSPTATGLNTEAFF. The CDR3 region has the DNA TGTGCCAGCAGCCCCACGGCGACAGGTCTGAACACTGAAGCTTTCTTT.

This clonotype has just a few counts. J is TRBJ2-5 and V is TRBV20-1, with D unclear. There are 13 residues in the CDR3. Trimming removed 3 bases from V and 3 bases from J, with 11 bases in between. The germline CDR1 and CDR2 sequences are DFQATT and SNEGSKA (reference sequence). CDR3 coding DNA: TGCAGTGCTAGCGACGGGCCCGAAGAGACCCAGTACTTC. It encodes CSASDGPEETQYF.